The 30 T cell receptor beta chains below were found in one sample sequenced in a study of cytomegalovirus exposure and HLA in healthy donors (dated by TCRdb to about 2017). To prepare the library, the immunoSEQ multiplex PCR assay was applied. A mixture of 60 forward primers for TCR Vbeta segments and 13 reverse primers for TCR Jbeta segments was used in the multiplex PCR. TCRdb took this table from immuneACCESS and kept in-frame rearrangements with V and J called. Such tables lack part of the clones; where checked against another copy, unresolved V genes explain under half of the gap, and the rest is unexplained. The sample table contains fewer than 250,000 clones; only one count was recorded for approximately 79% of them. The ten most abundant clones make up 1.5% to 2% of the sample. Specimen: PBMCs. The receptors were gathered from a man aged 18 to 29 in good health and CMV-seronegative.

The V call is TRBV4-3, the J call TRBJ2-1; 11 positions agree with TRBD2. CDR1 is LGHNA and CDR2 is YSLEER in the germline V gene. The CDR3 spans 16 residues. Trimming removed 3 bases from V and 4 bases from J; junction bases left unmatched: 5. CDR3 sequence reads: CASSHELAGVYNEQFF. For the CDR3, the DNA is TGCGCCAGCAGCCACGAACTAGCGGGAGTATACAATGAGCAGTTCTTC.

The chain is built from TRBV30 and TRBJ2-2; the match to TRBD2 covers 7 bases. J lost 1 base, V lost 2 bases, and 7 bases had no gene match. The CDR3 sequence is 16 residues long. Germline V CDR1 and CDR2: GTSNPN, SVGIG (reference sequence). CDR3 amino acids: CAWSRFTGGNTGELFF. The CDR3 DNA reads as TGTGCCTGGAGTCGATTTACGGGGGGGAACACCGGGGAGCTGTTTTTT. The whole variable domain, filled in from reference TRBV30 and TRBJ2-2, reads SQTIHQWPATLVQPVGSPLSLECTVEGTSNPNLYWYRQAAGRGLQLLFYSVGIGQISSEVPQNLSASRPQDRQFILSSKKLLLSDSGFYLCAWSRFTGGNTGELFFGEGSRLTVL.

The chain links TRBV5-8 to TRBJ1-1; D gene uncertain. The CDR3 runs 19 residues. CDR1 and CDR2 from the germline V gene are SGHTS and YDEGEE. V was pared by 1 base and J by 4 bases, with 26 bases between. In DNA form, the CDR3 reads TGTGCCAGCAGCTTGTTTCTTTGGGGTTTGTGGTTTGGGAGCACTGAAGCTTTCTTT. Its translation: CASSLFLWGLWFGSTEAFF.

This clone was seen a handful of times. This sequence joins TRBV27 and TRBJ2-7; a weak D match, TRBD1 (5 bases). This CDR3 spans 16 amino acids. V was cut by 6 bases and J by 0 bases, with 18 bases left in between. Germline V gene lookup returns CDR1 MNHEY and CDR2 SMNVEV (reference sequence). CDR3 nucleotide sequence: TGTGCCAGCAGGAATCAGGGCTACAAGATCTCCTACGAGCAGTACTTC. Translating gives CASRNQGYKISYEQYF.

V is TRBV7-9 and J is TRBJ2-7, with D hard to call. Trimming stripped 1 base from V and 1 base from J, with 8 bases between. CDR1 SEHNR and CDR2 FQNEAQ come from the germline V gene (reference sequence). This CDR3 comprises 14 residues. The CDR3 DNA is TGTGCCAGCAGCTTAGTTGGGCAGTCCTACGAGCAGTACTTC. Translation gives CASSLVGQSYEQYF.

The rearrangement links TRBV7-2 to TRBJ2-2; D possibly corresponds to TRBD2 (6 bases). Looked up from germline, CDR1 is SGHTA and CDR2 is FQGNSA. With 4 bases removed from V and 5 bases from J, the gap between germline ends came to 17 bases. The CDR3 runs to 16 residues. The CDR3 DNA reads as TGTGCCAGCAGCTCGCTCGGGGGTGCTGGGACCGGGGAGCTGTTTTTT. Translating it yields CASSSLGGAGTGELFF. Full variable domain (outside the CDR3, taken from reference TRBV7-2 and TRBJ2-2): GAGVSQSPSNKVTEKGKDVELRCDPISGHTALYWYRQSLGQGLEFLIYFQGNSAPDKSGLPSDRFSAERTGGSVSTLTIQRTQQEDSAVYLCASSSLGGAGTGELFFGEGSRLTVL.

This clone was recorded once. This chain uses TRBV10-2 with TRBJ2-1; 12 positions agree with TRBD2. The CDR3 sequence is 17 residues long. Germline V CDR1 and CDR2: WSHSY, SAAADI. The V and J ends lost 0 bases and 6 bases, in that order; junction bases with no gene match: 6. This CDR3 is CASSESTSGGLGNEQFF. The CDR3 DNA reads as TGCGCCAGCAGTGAGTCAACTAGCGGGGGGTTAGGCAATGAGCAGTTCTTC.

V usage is TRBV19 and J usage is TRBJ1-1, with D maybe TRBD1 (6 bases). The CDR3 sequence is 15 residues long. The V gene's germline CDR1 is LNHDA and CDR2 SQIVND (reference sequence). Trimming stripped 1 base from V and 1 base from J, with 10 bases between. The CDR3 DNA follows: TGTGCCAGTAGTATAGGGAGGACAGCGAACACTGAAGCTTTCTTT. It specifies CASSIGRTANTEAFF.

The J gene is TRBJ1-1, the V gene TRBV18; 11 bases map to TRBD1. Germline CDR1 KGHSH, CDR2 LQKENI. V shed 3 bases, J shed 9 bases, and the junction held 6 bases outside the gene matches. This CDR3 is 14 amino acids long. CDR3 coding DNA: TGTGCCAGCTCACCGTCCGGGACAGGGGGAAAAGCTTTCTTT. It codes for CASSPSGTGGKAFF.

V usage is TRBV30 and J usage is TRBJ2-3; D is possibly TRBD1 (6 bases). V dropped 0 bases and J dropped 1 base, with 8 bases sitting between them. CDR1 is GTSNPN and CDR2 is SVGIG in the germline V gene (reference sequence). This CDR3 contains 14 residues. The CDR3 loop reads CAWSVGAGTDTQYF. For the CDR3, the DNA is TGTGCCTGGAGTGTGGGGGCCGGCACAGATACGCAGTATTTT.

This sequence joins TRBV9 and TRBJ2-5; possibly TRBD1 for D (5 bases). Trimming pared 4 bases from V and 5 bases from J, leaving 18 bases between. The germline gives CDR1 SGDLS, CDR2 YYNGEE. This CDR3 is built from 15 residues. The CDR3 loop reads CASSPQGYGGETQYF. CDR3 coding DNA: TGTGCCAGCAGCCCGCAGGGTTATGGTGGGGAGACCCAGTACTTC.

The CDR3 spells CAHGGGLGGYTF. CDR3 DNA: TGTGCGCATGGAGGAGGGTTGGGTGGCTACACCTTC. V and J are TRBV30 and TRBJ1-2; D ambiguous. This CDR3 comprises 12 residues. CDR1 and CDR2 (germline): GTSNPN, SVGIG (reference sequence). Filled out from reference TRBV30 and TRBJ1-2, the complete variable domain reads SQTIHQWPATLVQPVGSPLSLECTVEGTSNPNLYWYRQAAGRGLQLLFYSVGIGQISSEVPQNLSASRPQDRQFILSSKKLLLSDSGFYLCAHGGGLGGYTFGSGTRLTVV.

The rearrangement links TRBV6-5 to TRBJ1-2; a possible D gene is TRBD1 (6 bases). CDR1 and CDR2 (germline): MNHEY, SVGAGI. CDR3 length: 13 residues. Trimming stripped 2 bases from V and 8 bases from J, with 12 bases between. CDR3 residues: CASSYPGAQGYTF. CDR3 in DNA: TGTGCCAGCAGTTACCCAGGGGCGCAAGGCTACACCTTC.

This clone was counted between two and nine times. The V and J genes are TRBV7-8 and TRBJ2-5; possible D gene TRBD1, 6 bases. The DNA end is more similar to TRBJ2-7, so the J call may be wrong. CDR1 and CDR2 (germline): SGHVS, FQNEAQ. The CDR3 has 14 residues. CDR3 sequence (DNA): TGTGCCAGCAGCTTTGGGGGCAGCTCCTACGAGCAGTACTTC. This encodes CASSFGGSSYEQYF.

This rearrangement joins TRBV7-9 to TRBJ2-5; D not resolved. V was clipped by 5 bases and J by 2 bases, with 15 bases between them. The CDR3 is 15 residues long. Germline loops: CDR1 SEHNR, CDR2 FQNEAQ (reference sequence). Here the CDR3 DNA reads TGTGCCAGCAGCCGATCCGGGTCCCAGCAAGAGACCCAGTACTTC. This sequence encodes CASSRSGSQQETQYF. Variable domain in full (rest from reference TRBV7-9 and TRBJ2-5): DTGVSQNPRHKITKRGQNVTFRCDPISEHNRLYWYRQTLGQGPEFLTYFQNEAQLEKSRLLSDRFSAERPKGSFSTLEIQRTEQGDSAMYLCASSRSGSQQETQYFGPGTRLLVL.

The V and J genes are TRBV5-1 and TRBJ1-2; weak D call: TRBD1 (5 bases). Trimming pared 0 bases from V and 8 bases from J, leaving 14 bases between. Germline lookup yields CDR1 SGHRS and CDR2 YFSETQ. This CDR3 spans 14 amino acids. CDR3 bases: TGCGCCAGCAGCTTGGCTGGCAGGGTCGGAGGCTACACCTTC. Its protein product is CASSLAGRVGGYTF.

This chain links TRBV7-6 with TRBJ1-1, with TRBD1 identical over 7 bases. J was trimmed by 1 base and V by 1 base; bases with no gene match: 0. The CDR3 runs to 14 residues. Germline V gene lookup returns CDR1 SGHVS and CDR2 FNYEAQ. The CDR3 DNA sequence: TGTGCCAGCAGCTTAGGGACAGGGAACACTGAAGCTTTCTTT. It codes for CASSLGTGNTEAFF.

The V gene is TRBV4-1, the J gene TRBJ2-5; the match to TRBD2 covers 11 bases. This CDR3 is 15 amino acids long. V shed 4 bases, J shed 3 bases, and the junction held 4 bases outside the gene matches. Germline lookup yields CDR1 MGHRA and CDR2 YSYEKL. DNA for the CDR3: TGCGCCAGCAGCCCCGGGACTAGCGGTAAAGAGACCCAGTACTTC. Protein: CASSPGTSGKETQYF.

This chain links TRBV7-2 with TRBJ1-4; 7 bases fit TRBD1. V lost 5 bases to trimming and J lost 2 bases; unmatched junction nucleotides: 5. Germline-derived CDR1 and CDR2 are SGHTA and FQGNSA. This CDR3 spans 15 amino acids. The CDR3 DNA is TGTGCCAGCAGCGGGGGACAGATTACTAATGAAAAACTGTTTTTT. It codes for CASSGGQITNEKLFF.

The CDR3 bases are TGTGCCAGCAGTTCCCGACTAGCGGGAGACTACGAGCAGTACTTC. Protein: CASSSRLAGDYEQYF. This rearrangement joins TRBV6-5 to TRBJ2-7; 12 bases match TRBD2. Germline-derived CDR1 and CDR2 are MNHEY and SVGAGI. CDR3 length: 15 residues. The J segment lost 3 bases and the V segment lost 4 bases, leaving 4 bases of the junction unmatched.

The J gene is TRBJ2-1, the V gene TRBV19; 10 positions agree with TRBD2. This CDR3 is 12 amino acids long. Germline trimming cut 8 bases from V and 12 bases from J; bases unmatched to any gene: 7. CDR1 and CDR2 (germline): LNHDA, SQIVND (reference sequence). The CDR3 spells CASLLAGLLQFF. The CDR3, as DNA: TGTGCCAGTCTACTAGCGGGATTGTTGCAGTTCTTC. Full variable domain (missing parts from reference TRBV19 and TRBJ2-1): DGGITQSPKYLFRKEGQNVTLSCEQNLNHDAMYWYRQDPGQGLRLIYYSQIVNDFQKGDIAEGYSVSREKKESFPLTVTSAQKNPTAFYLCASLLAGLLQFFGPGTRLTVL.

This clone was seen a few times. The chain couples TRBV30 to TRBJ1-6; D perhaps matches TRBD1 (6 bases). Germline V gene data show CDR1 as GTSNPN and CDR2 as SVGIG (reference sequence). CDR3 length: 18 residues. V dropped 2 bases and J dropped 9 bases, with 26 bases sitting between them. This CDR3 is CAWSSLIGTSEGSSPLHF. The DNA for the CDR3 is TGTGCCTGGAGTTCGCTGATTGGGACATCCGAAGGTAGTTCACCCCTCCACTTT.

The chain is built from TRBV30 and TRBJ2-7, with D possibly matching TRBD2 (7 bases). V was cut by 0 bases and J by 6 bases, with 15 bases left in between. This CDR3 contains 14 residues. Germline CDR1 GTSNPN, CDR2 SVGIG (reference sequence). CDR3: CAWSVLGGPGEQYF. The CDR3 DNA sequence: TGTGCCTGGAGTGTACTGGGGGGGCCGGGCGAGCAGTACTTC.

J is TRBJ2-3 and V is TRBV28; D is ambiguous. Germline V gene data show CDR1 as MDHEN and CDR2 as SYDVKM. Trimming took 3 bases from V and 2 from J, leaving 9 bases between them. The CDR3 length is 14 residues. The CDR3 spells CASSLVRDTDTQYF. The CDR3 DNA follows: TGTGCCAGCAGTTTGGTCCGCGACACAGATACGCAGTATTTT.

The chain employs TRBV7-6 and TRBJ2-1; 8 bases match TRBD1. This CDR3 has 18 residues. Per the germline V gene, CDR1 is SGHVS and CDR2 is FNYEAQ. Germline trimming cut 5 bases from V and 2 bases from J; bases unmatched to any gene: 14. The CDR3 loop reads CASSISGQLQGAYNEQFF. The CDR3 DNA reads as TGTGCCAGCAGCATTTCGGGACAGTTACAGGGGGCCTACAATGAGCAGTTCTTC. The whole variable domain, remainder taken from reference TRBV7-6 and TRBJ2-1, is GAGVSQSPRYKVTKRGQDVALRCDPISGHVSLYWYRQALGQGPEFLTYFNYEAQQDKSGLPNDRFSAERPEGSISTLTIQRTEQRDSAMYRCASSISGQLQGAYNEQFFGPGTRLTVL.

The V and J genes are TRBV11-3 and TRBJ1-2; the D gene is possibly TRBD1 (6 bases). Between the trimmed V and J ends, which lost 4 bases and 1 base, there was a span of 13 bases. CDR1 and CDR2 from the germline V gene are SGHNT and YENEEA. The CDR3 runs 15 residues. CDR3 in DNA: TGTGCCAGCAGCTCGTACAGGGAATTTAACTATGGCTACACCTTC. Its translation: CASSSYREFNYGYTF.

The V call is TRBV28, the J call TRBJ1-2; TRBD1 agrees at 9 bases. CDR3 length: 15 residues. With 2 bases clipped from V and 4 bases from J, the junction kept 5 bases outside the gene matches. CDR1 is MDHEN and CDR2 is SYDVKM in the germline V gene. DNA of the CDR3: TGTGCCAGCAGTTTAGGGGACAGGGAAGGCTATGGCTACACCTTC. It encodes CASSLGDREGYGYTF.

This chain connects TRBV5-1 to TRBJ1-4, with 7 bases aligning to TRBD1. Germline V gene data show CDR1 as SGHRS and CDR2 as YFSETQ. This CDR3 region has 15 residues. V gave up 4 bases and J gave up 3 bases; unmatched junction bases: 6. The CDR3 loop reads CASSREGAANEKLFF. CDR3 bases: TGCGCCAGCAGCCGAGAGGGGGCTGCTAATGAAAAACTGTTTTTT.

J is TRBJ2-5 and V is TRBV10-3; D may be TRBD2 (6 bases). The CDR3 is 12 amino acids. V was clipped by 3 bases and J by 5 bases, with 7 bases between them. The germline V gene encodes CDR1 ENHRY and CDR2 SYGVKD. CDR3 in DNA: TGTGCCATCAGTGATGGGAGGGAGACCCAGTACTTC. This encodes CAISDGRETQYF.

The chain has TRBV2 and TRBJ2-1; 8 bases match TRBD2. Trimming took 4 bases from V and 12 from J; bases not matched to a gene: 17. The CDR3 sequence is 16 residues long. Germline loops: CDR1 SNHLY, CDR2 FYNNEI. CDR3 coding DNA: TGTGCCAGCAGTGTGGTCCGAGGAGCGGGAGAAGGGGCGCAGTTCTTC. Its protein is CASSVVRGAGEGAQFF.